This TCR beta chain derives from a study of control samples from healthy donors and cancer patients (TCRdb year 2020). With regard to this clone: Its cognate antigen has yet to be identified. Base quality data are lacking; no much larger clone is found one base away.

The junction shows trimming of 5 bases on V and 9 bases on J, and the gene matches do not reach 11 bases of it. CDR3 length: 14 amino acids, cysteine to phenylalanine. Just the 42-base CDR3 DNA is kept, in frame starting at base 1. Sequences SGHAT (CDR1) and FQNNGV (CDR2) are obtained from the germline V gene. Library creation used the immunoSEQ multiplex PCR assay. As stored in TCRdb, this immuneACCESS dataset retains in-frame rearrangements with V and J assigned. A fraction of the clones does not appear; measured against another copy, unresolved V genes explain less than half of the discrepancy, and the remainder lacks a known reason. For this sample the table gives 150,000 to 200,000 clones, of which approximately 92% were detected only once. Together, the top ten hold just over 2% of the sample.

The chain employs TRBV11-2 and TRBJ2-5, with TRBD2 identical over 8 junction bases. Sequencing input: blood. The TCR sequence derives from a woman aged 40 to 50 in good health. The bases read TGTGCCAGCAGCCCGTCCGGCGGGGGGTTGGCCCAGTACTTC. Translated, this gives CASSPSGGGLAQYF. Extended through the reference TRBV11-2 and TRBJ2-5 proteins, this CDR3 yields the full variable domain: EAGVAQSPRYKIIEKRQSVAFWCNPISGHATLYWYQQILGQGPKLLIQFQNNGVVDDSQLPKDRFSAERLKGVDSTLKIQPAKLEDSAVYLCASSPSGGGLAQYFGPGTRLLVL.